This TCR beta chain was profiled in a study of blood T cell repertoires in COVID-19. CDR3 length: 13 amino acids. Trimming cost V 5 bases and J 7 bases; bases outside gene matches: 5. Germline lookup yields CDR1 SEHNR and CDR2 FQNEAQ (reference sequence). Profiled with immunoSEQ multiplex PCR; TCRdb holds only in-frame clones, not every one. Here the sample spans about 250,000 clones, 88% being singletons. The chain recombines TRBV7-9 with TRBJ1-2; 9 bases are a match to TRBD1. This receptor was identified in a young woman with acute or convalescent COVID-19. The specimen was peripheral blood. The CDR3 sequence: CASSPQGARGYTF. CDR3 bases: TGTGCCAGCAGCCCACAGGGGGCGCGTGGCTACACCTTC.